The rows below give T cell receptor beta chains drawn from one sample of a study of T cells in Graves' hyperthyroidism and ophthalmopathy. TCRdb re-derived calls from the multiplex PCR reads in MiXCR, one entry per CDR3 protein. Of about half a million distinct CDR3 sequences in the sample, just under 20% are singletons; the top ten hold about 45%. Source material: blood. Receptors were obtained from a man aged 40-50 years with Graves' ophthalmopathy. Each CDR3 is given with its conserved first and last residue. The D gene is left open where the match is weak. Only some rows state a clone size, as once, few, many or a class for expanded clones.

D gene	V gene	J gene	clone size	CDR3 DNA	CDR3 protein
TRBD2	TRBV7-3	TRBJ2-1	.	TGTGCCAGCAGACAACCGGGACTAGCGGGGGCGAGCTCCTACAATGAGCAGTTCTTC	CASRQPGLAGASSYNEQFF
TRBD1	TRBV27	TRBJ1-2	many	TGTGCCAGCAGTAAGACAGGGGCAAACTATGGCTACACCTTC	CASSKTGANYGYTF
.	TRBV30	TRBJ2-2	.	TGTGCCTGGAGTGGGAGGGGACAGAGTATCCCCGGGGAGCTGTTTTTT	CAWSGRGQSIPGELFF
TRBD2	TRBV6-2/TRBV6-3	TRBJ2-5	.	TGTGCCAGCAGTTACTCGAATTTACGGACTAGCGGGAGGATCGGGGAGACCCAGTACTTC	CASSYSNLRTSGRIGETQYF
TRBD2	TRBV24-1	TRBJ2-5	many	TGTGCCACCAGTGACCCCGGACTAGCCCGAGAGACCCAGTACTTC	CATSDPGLARETQYF
.	TRBV6-1	TRBJ2-1	many	TGTGCCAGCAGTCCTCGGGGAGTACCGTACAATGAGCAGTTCTTC	CASSPRGVPYNEQFF
.	TRBV7-9	TRBJ1-6	.	TGTGCCAGCAGCTTACCCGGAGAGGGTGGGCAGGGGAGGTCACCCCTCCACTTT	CASSLPGEGGQGRSPLHF
.	TRBV6-1	TRBJ2-1	few	TGTGCCAGCAGCACAAGCGGATACAATGAGCAGTTCTTC	CASSTSGYNEQFF
.	TRBV13	TRBJ2-3	few	TGTGCCAGCAGCGGTGGGATAGTCACAGATACGCAGTATTTT	CASSGGIVTDTQYF
.	TRBV20-1	TRBJ1-5	.	TGCAGTGCCAAAAATCCACAGGGAGATGGGGTAAGCAATCAGCCCCAGCATTTT	CSAKNPQGDGVSNQPQHF
.	TRBV15	TRBJ2-5	few	TGTGCCACCAGCAGAGTATGGCAGGGAGGCGAGACCCAGTACTTC	CATSRVWQGGETQYF
TRBD2	TRBV27	TRBJ2-7	few	TGTGCCAGCAGTTTACCCAGTCCTAGCGGAAGCCCCTACGAGCAGTACTTC	CASSLPSPSGSPYEQYF
.	TRBV27	TRBJ2-6	.	TGTGCCAGCAGTTCCCCGTTTGGCTCTGGGGCCAACGTCCTGACTTTC	CASSSPFGSGANVLTF
.	TRBV19	TRBJ1-5	.	TGTGCCAGTAGTCCCCACCGTGGGGGATCGAGCAATCAGCCCCAGCATTTT	CASSPHRGGSSNQPQHF
TRBD1	TRBV5-1	TRBJ2-1	many	TGCGCCAGCAGCCCCCGGGACAGGCACAATGAGCAGTTCTTC	CASSPRDRHNEQFF
TRBD1	TRBV7-2	TRBJ2-3	few	TGTGCCAGCAGCTCGACAGGGGGCCCTAACACAGATACGCAGTATTTT	CASSSTGGPNTDTQYF
TRBD1	TRBV10-1	TRBJ2-1	.	TGCGCCAGCAGTGAGTCGGGACAGCACAATGAGCAGTTCTTC	CASSESGQHNEQFF
.	TRBV28	TRBJ2-1	.	TGTGCCAGCACCCTCGGACCCTGGCAGTTCTTC	CASTLGPWQFF
TRBD1	TRBV20-1	TRBJ2-1	.	TGCAGTGGGTGCCCAGGGGGTAACAATGAGCAGTTCTTC	CSGCPGGNNEQFF
TRBD1	TRBV29-1	TRBJ2-2	few	TGCAGCGTTGAAGAGACAGGGGCCGGGGAGCTGTTTTTT	CSVEETGAGELFF
.	TRBV5-1	TRBJ2-3	few	TGCGCCAGCACAGGACGGGGTCGGACAGATACGCAGTATTTT	CASTGRGRTDTQYF
.	TRBV6-1	TRBJ1-2	few	TGTGCCGGCGAAGGGGGGCAGGCAACATATGGCTACACCTTC	CAGEGGQATYGYTF
.	TRBV7-8	TRBJ2-6	.	TGTGCCAGCAGCTTACCCCTCGGGATGGCTGGGGCCAACGTCCTGACTTTC	CASSLPLGMAGANVLTF
TRBD2	TRBV10-3	TRBJ2-7	.	TGTGCCACTAAGACTAGCGGGTACGAGCAGTACTTC	CATKTSGYEQYF
.	TRBV24-1	TRBJ1-2	.	TGTGCCACCTGGATTGCCTGGGGGGCTAGGTGCTACACCTTC	CATWIAWGARCYTF
.	TRBV6-1	TRBJ2-4	.	TGTGCCAGCAGTACTCCCGACCTAGTGATTCAGTACTTC	CASSTPDLVIQYF
.	TRBV15	TRBJ2-7	.	TGTGCCACCGGCGAAAGGCTCGAGCAGTACTTC	CATGERLEQYF
.	TRBV7-9	TRBJ2-2	few	TGTGCCAGCAGCTTAGCGCAAGCGGCGAACACCGGGGAGCTGTTTTTT	CASSLAQAANTGELFF
.	TRBV7-2	TRBJ2-1	many	TGTGCCAGCAGCTTGGACGGTAACAATGAGCAGTTCTTC	CASSLDGNNEQFF
TRBD1	TRBV7-2	TRBJ2-7	once	TGTGCCAGCAGCTTAGAGGGGACAGGGGCGTACGAGCAGTACTTC	CASSLEGTGAYEQYF
TRBD1	TRBV20-1	TRBJ2-5	many	TGCAGTGAGACGGACAGGCGGTCTCAAGAGACCCAGTACTTC	CSETDRRSQETQYF
TRBD2	TRBV7-9	TRBJ2-7	few	TGTGCCAGCAGCTTCCGGGAGGGGTTAAGCTCCTACGAGCAGTACTTC	CASSFREGLSSYEQYF
TRBD1	TRBV30	TRBJ2-2	many	TGTGCCTCGCCGGGACAGGGGAACACCGGGGAGCTGTTTTTT	CASPGQGNTGELFF
.	TRBV18	TRBJ1-1	.	TGTGCCAGCTCCACTCGGGGGGCCACTGAAGCTTTCTTT	CASSTRGATEAFF
.	TRBV20-1	TRBJ2-3	few	TGCAGTGCGGAGCGGTTGGTGGATACGCAGTATTTT	CSAERLVDTQYF
.	TRBV9	TRBJ2-3	.	TGTGCCAGCAGCGTAGTGGCTAGCACAGATACGCAGTATTTT	CASSVVASTDTQYF
.	TRBV5-6	TRBJ2-1	.	TGTGCCAGCAGCTTCCCAGGCAGCTCCTACAATGAGCAGTTCTTC	CASSFPGSSYNEQFF
.	TRBV30	TRBJ2-4	.	TGTGCCTGGATAGGGCAGTTGGGCATTCAGTACTTC	CAWIGQLGIQYF
TRBD2	TRBV20-1	TRBJ2-7	.	TGCAGTGCTAACCCGACTAGCGATTACTACGAGCAGTACTTC	CSANPTSDYYEQYF
.	TRBV12-5	TRBJ2-2	few	TGTGCTAGTGGTTTGGCGAACCCGAACACCGGGGAGCTGTTTTTT	CASGLANPNTGELFF
.	TRBV2	TRBJ2-2	few	TGTGCCAGCAGTCCGAGGGGGAAAATAGACACCGGGGAGCTGTTTTTT	CASSPRGKIDTGELFF
TRBD1	TRBV6-1	TRBJ1-1	many	TGTGCCAGCAGTGAAGCACAGGACAGGGGGGACACTGAAGCTTTCTTT	CASSEAQDRGDTEAFF
TRBD2	TRBV12-3/TRBV12-4	TRBJ2-5	many	TGTGCCAGCAGTTTAGGCGGGGGGATAAAGACCCAGTACTTC	CASSLGGGIKTQYF
.	TRBV20-1	TRBJ1-1	.	TGCAGTGCTATTGGGCCAGTCAACACTGAAGCTTTCTTT	CSAIGPVNTEAFF
TRBD2	TRBV20-1	TRBJ2-7	many	TGCAGTGCCCCCGACACGGGGAAATCAGCGGGAGTGGGTGAGCAGTACTTC	CSAPDTGKSAGVGEQYF
.	TRBV6-1	TRBJ1-1	few	TGTGCCAGCAGTCCTCGGCTTTCCAACACTGAAGCTTTCTTT	CASSPRLSNTEAFF
TRBD1	TRBV2	TRBJ1-5	.	TGTGCCAGTTTCCAGGACAGGGACTTCAATCAGCCCCAGCATTTT	CASFQDRDFNQPQHF
TRBD2	TRBV6-5	TRBJ2-7	many	TGTGCCAGCAGTTACTCCCGACTAGCGGGGAGCTCCTACGAGCAGTACTTC	CASSYSRLAGSSYEQYF
.	TRBV7-2	TRBJ2-3	.	TGTGCCAGCAGGGGGGAGGTGGGCATCGGTACGCAGTATTTT	CASRGEVGIGTQYF
TRBD2	TRBV24-1	TRBJ2-5	.	TGTGCCACCAGTGATCCCTTAGCGGGGGGGCAAGAGACCCAGTACTTC	CATSDPLAGGQETQYF
.	TRBV12-3/TRBV12-4	TRBJ1-6	many	TGTGCCAGCCAGGGTTTCTATAGGGATTCACCCCTCCACTTT	CASQGFYRDSPLHF
TRBD2	TRBV11-2	TRBJ2-1	.	TGTGCCAGCAGCCAAGTAACCGGCAGTAGCGGGAACTACAATGAGCAGTTCTTC	CASSQVTGSSGNYNEQFF